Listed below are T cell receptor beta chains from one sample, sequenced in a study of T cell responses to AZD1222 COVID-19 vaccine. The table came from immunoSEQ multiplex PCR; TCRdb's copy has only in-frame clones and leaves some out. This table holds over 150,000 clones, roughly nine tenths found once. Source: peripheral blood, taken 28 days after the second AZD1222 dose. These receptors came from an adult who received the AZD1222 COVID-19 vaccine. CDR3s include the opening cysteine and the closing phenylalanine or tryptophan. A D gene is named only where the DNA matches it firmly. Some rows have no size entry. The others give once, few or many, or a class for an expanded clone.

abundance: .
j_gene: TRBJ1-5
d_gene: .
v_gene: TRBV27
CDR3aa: CASSSRTASNQPQHF
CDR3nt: TGTGCCAGCAGTTCTCGGACAGCTAGCAATCAGCCCCAGCATTTT

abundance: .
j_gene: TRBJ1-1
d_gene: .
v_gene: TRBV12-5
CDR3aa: CASGLTTANTEAFF
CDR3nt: TGTGCTAGTGGTTTGACCACAGCGAACACTGAAGCTTTCTTT

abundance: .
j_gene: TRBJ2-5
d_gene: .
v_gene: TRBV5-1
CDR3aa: CASSFSVDLKTQYF
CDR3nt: TGCGCCAGCAGCTTCTCTGTCGACCTAAAGACCCAGTACTTC

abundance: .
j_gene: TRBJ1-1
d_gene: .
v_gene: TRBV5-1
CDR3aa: CASSLWTHDTEAFF
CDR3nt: TGCGCCAGCAGCTTGTGGACACATGACACTGAAGCTTTCTTT

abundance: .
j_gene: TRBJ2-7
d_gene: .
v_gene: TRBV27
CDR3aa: CASSLKSGSGYEQYF
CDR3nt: TGTGCCAGCAGTTTAAAATCCGGGAGCGGGTACGAGCAGTACTTC

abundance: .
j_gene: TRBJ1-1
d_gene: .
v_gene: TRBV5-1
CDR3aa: CASSLDGRGNTEAFF
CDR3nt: TGCGCCAGCAGCTTGGATGGCAGGGGGAACACTGAAGCTTTCTTT

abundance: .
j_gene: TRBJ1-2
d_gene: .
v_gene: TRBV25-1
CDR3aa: CASSEGTGNGYTF
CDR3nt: TGTGCCAGCAGTGAAGGAACAGGGAATGGCTACACCTTC

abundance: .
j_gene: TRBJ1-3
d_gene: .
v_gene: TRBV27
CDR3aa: CASSLTGSGNTIYF
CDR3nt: TGTGCCAGCAGTTTAACAGGGTCTGGAAACACCATATATTTT

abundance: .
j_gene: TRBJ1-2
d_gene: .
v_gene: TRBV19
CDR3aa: CASSTSRTDTGKVGGYTF
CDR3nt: TGTGCCAGTAGTACATCACGAACCGATACAGGGAAGGTAGGGGGCTACACCTTC

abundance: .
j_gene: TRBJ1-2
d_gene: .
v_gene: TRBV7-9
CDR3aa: CASSLGPSGGGYGYTF
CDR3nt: TGTGCCAGCAGCTTAGGGCCCAGCGGGGGGGGCTATGGCTACACCTTC

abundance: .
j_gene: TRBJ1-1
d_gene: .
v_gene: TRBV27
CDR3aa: CASSPGAATEAFF
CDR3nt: TGTGCCAGCAGTCCGGGCGCGGCCACTGAAGCTTTCTTT

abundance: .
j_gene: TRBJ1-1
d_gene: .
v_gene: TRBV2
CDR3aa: CASILDRNTEAFF
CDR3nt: TGTGCCAGCATTCTCGACAGGAACACTGAAGCTTTCTTT

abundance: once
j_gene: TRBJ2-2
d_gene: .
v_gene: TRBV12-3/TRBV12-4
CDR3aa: CASSITNTGELFF
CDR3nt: TGTGCCAGCAGTATTACAAACACCGGGGAGCTGTTTTTT

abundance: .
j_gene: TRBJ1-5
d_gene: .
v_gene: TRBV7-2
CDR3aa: CASSLRQGYHNQPQHF
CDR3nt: TGTGCCAGCAGCTTACGCCAGGGGTATCACAATCAGCCCCAGCATTTT

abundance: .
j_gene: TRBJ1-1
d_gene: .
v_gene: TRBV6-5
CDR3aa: CASGRVPSNTEAFF
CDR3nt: TGTGCCAGCGGGAGGGTCCCCTCCAACACTGAAGCTTTCTTT

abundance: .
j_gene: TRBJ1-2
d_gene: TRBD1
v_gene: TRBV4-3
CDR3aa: CASSQDARQGSYGYTF
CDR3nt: TGCGCCAGCAGCCAAGATGCGCGACAGGGTTCCTATGGCTACACCTTC

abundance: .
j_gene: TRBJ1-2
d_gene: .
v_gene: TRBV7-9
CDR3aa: CASSSLVGGYGYTF
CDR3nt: TGTGCCAGCAGTTCCTTGGTAGGGGGCTATGGCTACACCTTC

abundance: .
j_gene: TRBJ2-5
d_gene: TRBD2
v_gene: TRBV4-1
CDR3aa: CASSQVAGVETQYF
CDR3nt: TGCGCCAGCAGCCAAGTGGCGGGGGTGGAGACCCAGTACTTC

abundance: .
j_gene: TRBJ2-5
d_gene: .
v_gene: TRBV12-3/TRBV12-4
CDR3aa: CASSLGPQETQYF
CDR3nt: TGTGCCAGCAGTTTGGGGCCGCAAGAGACCCAGTACTTC

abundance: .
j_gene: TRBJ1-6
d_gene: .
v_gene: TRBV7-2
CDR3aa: CASSLVLDSPLHF
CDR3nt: TGTGCCAGCAGCTTAGTTCTAGATTCACCCCTCCACTTT

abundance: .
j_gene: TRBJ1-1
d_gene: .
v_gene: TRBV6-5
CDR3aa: CASSYSPGMNTEAFF
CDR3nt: TGTGCCAGCAGTTACTCACCAGGGATGAACACTGAAGCTTTCTTT

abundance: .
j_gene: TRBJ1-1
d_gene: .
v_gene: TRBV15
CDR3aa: CATSRDLDHTEAFF
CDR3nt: TGTGCCACCAGCAGAGACCTGGACCACACTGAAGCTTTCTTT

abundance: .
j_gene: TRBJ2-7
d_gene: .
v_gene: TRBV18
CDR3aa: CASSPGHWSEQYF
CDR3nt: TGTGCCAGCTCACCAGGACATTGGTCCGAGCAGTACTTC

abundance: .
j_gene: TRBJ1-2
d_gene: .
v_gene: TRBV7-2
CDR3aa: CASSLILLYGYTF
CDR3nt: TGTGCCAGCAGCTTAATCCTCCTTTATGGCTACACCTTC

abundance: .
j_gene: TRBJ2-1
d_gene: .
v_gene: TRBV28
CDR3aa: CASSLLRNEQFF
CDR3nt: TGTGCCAGCAGTTTATTGCGGAATGAGCAGTTCTTC

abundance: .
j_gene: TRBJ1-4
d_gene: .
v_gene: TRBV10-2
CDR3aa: CASSESPATYEKLFF
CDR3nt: TGCGCCAGCAGTGAGTCCCCTGCTACGTATGAAAAACTGTTTTTT

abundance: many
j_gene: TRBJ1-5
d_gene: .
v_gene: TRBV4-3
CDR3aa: CASSQDITAKNQPQHF
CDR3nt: TGCGCCAGCAGCCAAGATATCACAGCGAAGAATCAGCCCCAGCATTTT

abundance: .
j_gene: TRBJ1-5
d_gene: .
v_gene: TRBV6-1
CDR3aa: CASSDRGWGNQPQHF
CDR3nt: TGTGCCAGCAGTGACAGGGGTTGGGGCAATCAGCCCCAGCATTTT

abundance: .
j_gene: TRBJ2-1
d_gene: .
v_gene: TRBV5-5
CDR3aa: CASTLWGEDNEQFF
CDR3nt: TGTGCCAGCACCCTTTGGGGGGAGGACAATGAGCAGTTCTTC

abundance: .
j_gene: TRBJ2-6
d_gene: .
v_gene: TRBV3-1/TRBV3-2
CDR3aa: CASSQDGRTSGANVLTF
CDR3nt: TGTGCCAGCAGCCAAGATGGCAGGACATCTGGGGCCAACGTCCTGACTTTC

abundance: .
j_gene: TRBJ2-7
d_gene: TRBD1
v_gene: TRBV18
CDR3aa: CASSPAGTGSEQYF
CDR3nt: TGTGCCAGCTCACCTGCCGGGACAGGGTCCGAGCAGTACTTC